The 7 T cell receptor beta chains listed next were all sequenced from one sample in a study of metastatic and nonmetastatic thyroid tumors. Patients underwent thyroid surgery, and none had received any treatment before it. MiXCR re-clonotyped the PCR reads for TCRdb. This sample has tens of thousands of clones, with roughly 15% found just once. Sequenced material: blood. These receptors were collected from a male donor with papillary thyroid cancer or a benign thyroid nodule (not recorded which). Some clones in this sample may be carry-over from other donors' samples.

V is TRBV6-1 and J is TRBJ2-1, with 15 bases lining up with TRBD2. The CDR3 runs to 15 residues. In germline, CDR1 is MNHNS, CDR2 SASEGT. J was trimmed by 6 bases and V by 6 bases; bases with no gene match: 3. CDR3 loop: CASSAGLAGGNEQFF. Here the CDR3 DNA reads TGTGCCAGCAGCGCGGGACTAGCGGGAGGCAATGAGCAGTTCTTC.

This clone is termed medium-sized. The chain couples TRBV12-3 or TRBV12-4 to TRBJ2-7; either TRBD1 or TRBD2 may fit D (6 bases each). V lost 2 bases and J 2 bases, leaving 10 bases between the germline ends. This CDR3 region has 14 residues. The CDR3 region is CASSLRGLTYEQYF. The CDR3 nucleotides are TGTGCCAGCAGTTTACGGGGGCTTACCTACGAGCAGTACTTC.

This clone was observed many times. This same CDR3 is encoded by further DNA sequences in the sample. This chain joins TRBV2 and TRBJ1-1, with 8 positions matching TRBD1. The CDR3 spans 14 residues. Trimming cost V 6 bases and J 1 base; bases outside gene matches: 4. The germline gives CDR1 SNHLY, CDR2 FYNNEI. CDR3 region: CASRRTGTNTEAFF. The CDR3 DNA reads TGTGCCAGCAGGCGGACAGGGACGAACACTGAAGCTTTCTTT.

This clone was seen repeatedly, ten times or more. This chain connects TRBV7-9 to TRBJ1-2; a weak D match, TRBD1 (6 bases). CDR1 and CDR2 (germline): SEHNR, FQNEAQ (reference sequence). The CDR3 is 15 amino acids. The V gene lost 1 base and the J gene lost 5 bases, with 14 bases spanning the gap. For the CDR3, the DNA is TGTGCCAGCAGCTTAGTGGTTGGCCAGGGGTATGGCTACACCTTC. As protein: CASSLVVGQGYGYTF.

This clone was picked up many times. The V and J genes are TRBV30 and TRBJ1-6; D remains unclear. The length of the CDR3 is 14 residues. From germline, CDR1 is GTSNPN and CDR2 SVGIG (reference sequence). V was pared by 3 bases and J by 9 bases, with 15 bases between. In DNA form, the CDR3 reads TGTGCCTGGAGGGTCTCCCTAGGATTTTCACCCCTCCACTTT. As protein: CAWRVSLGFSPLHF.

This clone has only a few counts. The chain combines TRBV6-1 with TRBJ2-2; D ambiguous. The CDR3 runs 13 residues. Germline V gene lookup returns CDR1 MNHNS and CDR2 SASEGT. V was trimmed by 7 bases and J by 4 bases, leaving 10 bases between them. The CDR3 loop reads CASTHRATGELFF. CDR3 sequence (DNA): TGTGCCAGCACCCATAGAGCCACCGGGGAGCTGTTTTTT.

The chain joins TRBV7-9 to TRBJ2-7; a possible D gene is TRBD2 (6 bases). Trimming pared 5 bases from V and 2 bases from J, leaving 13 bases between. Germline assignment: CDR1 SEHNR and CDR2 FQNEAQ (reference sequence). The CDR3 contains 14 residues. CDR3 protein: CASSPSTRPYEQYF. CDR3 bases: TGTGCCAGCAGCCCTTCGACTAGGCCCTACGAGCAGTACTTC.